This T cell receptor (beta chain) stems from a study of blood T cells in healthy people across ages. Through a sample-barcoded 5' primer and a J-beta primer mix, a second PCR was run for roughly 7 to 12 cycles. One entry per CDR3 protein, called by TCRdb with MiXCR from the 5' RACE reads. Of roughly 1,500,000 distinct CDR3 sequences listed, approximately 38% are singletons. The CDR3 totals 11 residues. Trimming took off 6 bases at V and 8 bases at J, with 9 bases between the two ends. From germline, CDR1 is LNHDA and CDR2 SQIVND (reference sequence). The extraction recovered at least 5 micrograms of total RNA per sample. Of note for this clonotype: The antigen is not known.

Study results and limitations: CMV status of donors was unknown, possibly confounding expanded clonotype changes.

The sequenced sample was blood. The clonotype was recovered from a young woman in good health. The chain links TRBV19 to TRBJ2-3; D is perhaps TRBD1 or TRBD2 (5 bases each). CDR3 amino acids: CASRRGVTQYF. Written as DNA, the CDR3 is TGTGCCAGTAGGAGGGGAGTTACGCAGTATTTT.